Each of the 18 T cell receptor beta chains below was sequenced from the same sample in a study of Graves' ophthalmopathy and Graves' hyperthyroidism. As the template, RNA transcripts were used to amplify TCR beta CDR3 regions. In the first round, RT-PCR was carried out with HTBI primers, and a multiplex PCR formed the second round. TCRdb reanalysed the multiplex PCR reads using MiXCR and keeps one entry per CDR3 protein. The sample yields some 750,000 distinct CDR3 sequences, approximately 40% seen once. Sequencing was done on a sample of peripheral blood. Source of these receptors: an adult man with Graves' ophthalmopathy.

The V and J genes are TRBV7-6 and TRBJ2-5, with TRBD1 identical over 7 bases. The V gene end was trimmed by 1 base and the J gene end by 4 bases; junction bases not matched to a gene: 12. The CDR3 is made up of 17 amino acids. Germline V gene sequence: CDR1 SGHVS, CDR2 FNYEAQ. The CDR3 bases are TGTGCCAGCAGCTTAGATCCCTACAGGGGATGGTTAGAGACCCAGTACTTC. Encoded protein: CASSLDPYRGWLETQYF.

This rearrangement joins TRBV19 to TRBJ2-6; D is possibly TRBD1 or TRBD2 (5 bases each). The germline gives CDR1 LNHDA, CDR2 SQIVND (reference sequence). This CDR3 comprises 19 residues. V was clipped by 4 bases and J by 3 bases, with 22 bases between them. The CDR3 region is CASSSQITRGRGGANVLTF. CDR3 in DNA: TGTGCCAGTAGTAGTCAGATCACCCGGGGCCGAGGTGGGGCCAACGTCCTGACTTTC.

This clonotype was observed a single time. The chain recombines TRBV7-2 with TRBJ2-6; unclear D gene. CDR3 size: 15 residues. Germline CDR1 and CDR2: SGHTA and FQGNSA. V was trimmed by 2 bases and J by 4 bases, leaving 9 bases between them. In DNA form, the CDR3 reads TGTGCCAGCAGCTTAAACGCGGAGGGGGCCAACGTCCTGACTTTC. It codes for CASSLNAEGANVLTF.

This clonotype was seen a handful of times. The junction does not match germline at one end; this may be a read error. This chain uses TRBV10-2 with TRBJ1-4; a weak D match, TRBD1 (6 bases). Germline V CDR1 and CDR2: WSHSY, SAAADI. This CDR3 spans 18 amino acids. CDR3 sequence: CASSSGGGGQVSNEKLFF. CDR3 nucleotide sequence: TGTGCCAGCAGTTCGGGTGGGGGGGGGCAAGTCTCTAATGAAAAACTGTTTTTT.

This clonotype showed up many times. This chain links TRBV20-1 with TRBJ2-5, with D maybe TRBD1 (7 bases). The CDR3 has 15 amino acids. Trimming left V 0 bases short and J 3 bases short, with 14 bases between. Germline V lookup: CDR1 DFQATT, CDR2 SNEGSKA (reference sequence). CDR3 bases: TGCAGTGCTAGAGATGGGGGCAGGGGGGAAGAGACCCAGTACTTC. The encoded protein is CSARDGGRGEETQYF.

The chain employs TRBV5-1 and TRBJ2-2; 8 positions agree with TRBD1. Unmatched junction bases numbered 5, after V lost 3 bases and J lost 4 bases. Germline V CDR1 and CDR2: SGHRS, YFSETQ. The CDR3 is 15 residues long. CDR3 region: CASSWTGPVTGELFF. The CDR3 DNA follows: TGCGCCAGCAGCTGGACAGGGCCGGTCACCGGGGAGCTGTTTTTT.

The chain uses TRBV7-9 and TRBJ2-7, with 8 bases aligning to TRBD1. With V trimmed by 3 bases and J by 3 bases, 4 bases remained unmatched. Germline lookup yields CDR1 SEHNR and CDR2 FQNEAQ (reference sequence). This CDR3 is 14 amino acids long. The CDR3 here is CASSFCDRGYEQYF. The CDR3 DNA follows: TGTGCCAGCAGCTTTTGTGACAGGGGCTACGAGCAGTACTTC. Combining the CDR3 with reference TRBV7-9 and TRBJ2-7 gives the whole variable domain DTGVSQNPRHKITKRGQNVTFRCDPISEHNRLYWYRQTLGQGPEFLTYFQNEAQLEKSRLLSDRFSAERPKGSFSTLEIQRTEQGDSAMYLCASSFCDRGYEQYFGPGTRLTVT.

The chain links TRBV25-1 to TRBJ2-7; possibly TRBD1 for D (6 bases). Germline CDR1 is MGHDK and CDR2 is SYGVNS. The CDR3 extends over 14 amino acids. Between the trimmed V and J ends, which lost 4 bases and 0 bases, there was a span of 10 bases. The chain's CDR3 is CASSVTGFSYEQYF. For the CDR3, the DNA is TGTGCCAGCAGTGTAACAGGGTTCTCCTACGAGCAGTACTTC.

In its sample, this clonotype was seen a few times. This may arise from a read error, as a much more abundant clone is one base away. The CDR3 loop reads CASSQGMDTEAFF. The CDR3 bases are TGTGCGAGCTCACAGGGAATGGACACTGAAGCTTTCTTT. V usage is TRBV7-2 and J usage is TRBJ1-1; a possible D gene is TRBD1 (6 bases). Germline values: CDR1 SGHTA, CDR2 FQGNSA. The CDR3 extends over 13 amino acids.

About this clonotype: This clone may be a read error of a much larger clone one base away. Because it lacks the conserved phenylalanine or tryptophan at the end, this CDR3 is likely a read error. This chain joins TRBV24-1 and TRBJ2-5; D gene ambiguous. The CDR3 loop spans 14 amino acids. Trimming cost V 7 bases and J 4 bases, with 15 bases left between them. Germline loops: CDR1 KGHDR, CDR2 SFDVKD. DNA for the CDR3: TGTGCCACCAGCGGGTCAATCGTGGGAGAGACCCAGTACCTC. Amino acids: CATSGSIVGETQYL.

This clonotype came up many times. The gene calls are TRBV29-1 and TRBJ1-6; possible D gene TRBD1, 5 bases. Trimming removed 5 bases from V and 10 bases from J, with 12 bases in between. Germline V gives CDR1 SQVTM, CDR2 ANQGSEA. This CDR3 contains 12 residues. The CDR3 sequence is CSVLMAGSPLHF. In DNA form, the CDR3 reads TGCAGCGTTTTGATGGCAGGGTCACCCCTCCACTTT. Full variable domain (remainder filled in from reference TRBV29-1 and TRBJ1-6): SAVISQKPSRDICQRGTSLTIQCQVDSQVTMMFWYRQQPGQSLTLIATANQGSEATYESGFVIDKFPISRPNLTFSTLTVSNMSPEDSSIYLCSVLMAGSPLHFGNGTRLTVT.

This clonotype came up a few times. This sequence joins TRBV19 and TRBJ2-7; D is undetermined. Germline lookup yields CDR1 LNHDA and CDR2 SQIVND (reference sequence). Trimming shortened V by 5 bases and J by 3 bases, and 14 bases separated the two germline ends. The CDR3 has 14 amino acids. In nucleotides, the CDR3 is TGTGCCAGTAGTCTAGGCGAACTCGTCTACGAGCAGTACTTC. Translating it yields CASSLGELVYEQYF.

This clonotype was seen only a few times. The J gene is TRBJ2-5, the V gene TRBV11-2, with D possibly being TRBD2 (6 bases). This CDR3 contains 13 residues. In germline, CDR1 is SGHAT, CDR2 FQNNGV. V lost 8 bases, J lost 2 bases, and 12 bases lay in between. The CDR3: CASAPGDQETQYF. CDR3 DNA: TGTGCCAGCGCCCCGGGGGATCAAGAGACCCAGTACTTC.

This clonotype was counted many times. The V call is TRBV29-1, the J call TRBJ1-1, with a possible D match to TRBD1 (6 bases). Between the trimmed V and J ends, which lost 0 bases and 1 base, there was a span of 9 bases. The CDR3 length is 14 residues. The germline CDR1 and CDR2 sequences are SQVTM and ANQGSEA. CDR3 region: CSVEDVRGNTEAFF. For the CDR3, the DNA is TGCAGCGTTGAAGATGTCAGGGGGAACACTGAAGCTTTCTTT.

This clonotype was counted at least ten times. The V gene is TRBV29-1, the J gene TRBJ2-5; D gene unclear. The CDR3 runs 12 residues. V was shortened by 4 bases and J by 4 bases, with 10 bases between the two germline ends. CDR1 and CDR2 (germline): SQVTM, ANQGSEA. The CDR3 is CSVVGMRETQYF. The CDR3 DNA sequence: TGCAGCGTTGTGGGTATGCGAGAGACCCAGTACTTC.

V is TRBV10-1 and J is TRBJ1-5, with 10 bases identical to TRBD1. Trimming took 9 bases from V and 2 from J; bases not matched to a gene: 4. This CDR3 contains 14 residues. Germline-derived CDR1 and CDR2 are WNHNN and SYGVQD (reference sequence). Written as DNA, the CDR3 is TGCGCCAGGACGGGGACAGGGGGCAATCAGCCCCAGCATTTT. Its protein product is CARTGTGGNQPQHF.

This clonotype has a count of ten or more. The chain carries TRBV12-3 or TRBV12-4 and TRBJ2-7; D unresolved. Trimming shortened V by 2 bases and J by 0 bases, and 5 bases separated the two germline ends. This CDR3 comprises 13 residues. CDR3 residues: CASSLQTSYEQYF. The CDR3 DNA reads as TGTGCCAGCAGTTTACAAACCTCCTACGAGCAGTACTTC.

There are a few counts of this clonotype. This chain connects TRBV9 to TRBJ2-7; 11 bases match TRBD2. CDR1 and CDR2 (germline): SGDLS, YYNGEE. V gave up 3 bases and J gave up 3 bases; unmatched junction bases: 2. The length of the CDR3 is 14 residues. CDR3 in DNA: TGTGCCAGCAGCGAGGGGACTAGCGGCTACGAGCAGTACTTC. Protein sequence: CASSEGTSGYEQYF. The entire variable domain, with the rest obtained from reference TRBV9 and TRBJ2-7, is as follows: DSGVTQTPKHLITATGQRVTLRCSPRSGDLSVYWYQQSLDQGLQFLIQYYNGEERAKGNILERFSAQQFPDLHSELNLSSLELGDSALYFCASSEGTSGYEQYFGPGTRLTVT.